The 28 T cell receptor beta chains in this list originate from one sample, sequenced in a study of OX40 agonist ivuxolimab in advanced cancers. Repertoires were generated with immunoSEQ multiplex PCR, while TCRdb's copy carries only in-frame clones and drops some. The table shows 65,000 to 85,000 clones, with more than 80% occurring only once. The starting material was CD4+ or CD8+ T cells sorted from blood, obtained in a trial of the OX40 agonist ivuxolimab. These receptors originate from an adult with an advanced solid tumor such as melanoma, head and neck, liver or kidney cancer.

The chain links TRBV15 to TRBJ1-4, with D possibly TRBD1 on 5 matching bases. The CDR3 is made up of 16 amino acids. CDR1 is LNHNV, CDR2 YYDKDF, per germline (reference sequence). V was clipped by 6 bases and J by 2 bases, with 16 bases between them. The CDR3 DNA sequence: TGTGCCACCAGTCCAGCCTCAGGGCGCACTAATGAAAAACTGTTTTTT. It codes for CATSPASGRTNEKLFF.

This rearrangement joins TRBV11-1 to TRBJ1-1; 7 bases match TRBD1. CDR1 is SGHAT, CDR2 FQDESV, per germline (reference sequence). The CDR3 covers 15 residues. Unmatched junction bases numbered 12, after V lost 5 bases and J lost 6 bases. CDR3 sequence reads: CASSAQGGIYAEAFF. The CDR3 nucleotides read TGTGCCAGCAGCGCTCAGGGGGGGATCTACGCTGAAGCTTTCTTT.

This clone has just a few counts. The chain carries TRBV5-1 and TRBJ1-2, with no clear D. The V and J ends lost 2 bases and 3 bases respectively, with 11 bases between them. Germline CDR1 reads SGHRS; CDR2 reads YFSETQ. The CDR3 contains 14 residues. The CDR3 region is CASSFNEGYYGYTF. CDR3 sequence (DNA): TGCGCCAGCAGCTTCAATGAGGGCTACTATGGCTACACCTTC. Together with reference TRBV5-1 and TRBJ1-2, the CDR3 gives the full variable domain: KAGVTQTPRYLIKTRGQQVTLSCSPISGHRSVSWYQQTPGQGLQFLFEYFSETQRNKGNFPGRFSGRQFSNSRSEMNVSTLELGDSALYLCASSFNEGYYGYTFGSGTRLTVV.

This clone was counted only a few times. The CDR3 DNA is TGTGCCAGCAGGGCCTACGAGCAGTACTTC. Its translation is CASRAYEQYF. V is TRBV2 and J is TRBJ2-7; D gene uncertain. V gave up 6 bases and J gave up 2 bases, with 2 bases separating them. This CDR3 region has 10 residues. Germline-derived CDR1 and CDR2 are SNHLY and FYNNEI.

The CDR3 coding sequence is TGTGCCAGCACCCTCCGGACTGAAGCTTTCTTT. Its translation is CASTLRTEAFF. The chain recombines TRBV7-9 with TRBJ1-1, with unresolved D. CDR3 length: 11 residues. The germline gives CDR1 SEHNR, CDR2 FQNEAQ (reference sequence). Trimming removed 7 bases from V and 5 bases from J, with 8 bases in between.

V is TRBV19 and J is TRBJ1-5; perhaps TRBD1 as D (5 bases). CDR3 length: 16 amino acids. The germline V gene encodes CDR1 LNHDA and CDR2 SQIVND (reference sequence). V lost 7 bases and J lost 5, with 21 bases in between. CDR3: CASKYLPNQGDQPQHF. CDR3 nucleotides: TGTGCCAGTAAATACCTCCCAAACCAGGGAGATCAGCCCCAGCATTTT.

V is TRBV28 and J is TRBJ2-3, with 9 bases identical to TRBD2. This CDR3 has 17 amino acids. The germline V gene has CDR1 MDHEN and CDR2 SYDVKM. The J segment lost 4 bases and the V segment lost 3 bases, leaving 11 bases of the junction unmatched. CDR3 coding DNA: TGTGCCAGCAGTTTGGGGACTAGCTTCAGTAGGGCAGATACGCAGTATTTT. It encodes CASSLGTSFSRADTQYF.

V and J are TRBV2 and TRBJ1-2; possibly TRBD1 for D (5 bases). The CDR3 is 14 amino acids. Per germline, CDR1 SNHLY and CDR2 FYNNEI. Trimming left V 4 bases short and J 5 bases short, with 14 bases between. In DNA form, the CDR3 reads TGTGCCAGCAGTGGGGACCTCCGGGGATATGGCTACACCTTC. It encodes CASSGDLRGYGYTF. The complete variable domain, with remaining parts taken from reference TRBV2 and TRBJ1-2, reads EPEVTQTPSHQVTQMGQEVILRCVPISNHLYFYWYRQILGQKVEFLVSFYNNEISEKSEIFDDQFSVERPDGSNFTLKIRSTKLEDSAMYFCASSGDLRGYGYTFGSGTRLTVV.

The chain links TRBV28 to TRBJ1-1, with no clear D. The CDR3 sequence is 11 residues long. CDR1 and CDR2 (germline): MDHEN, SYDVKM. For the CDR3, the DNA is TGTGGGAGTTCCCTGAACACTGAAGCTTTCTTT. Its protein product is CGSSLNTEAFF.

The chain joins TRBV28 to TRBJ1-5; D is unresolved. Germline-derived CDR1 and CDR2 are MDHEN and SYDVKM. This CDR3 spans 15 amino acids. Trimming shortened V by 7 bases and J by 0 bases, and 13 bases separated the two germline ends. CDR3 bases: TGTGCCAGCATGAGGGCAGGAGGTAGCAATCAGCCCCAGCATTTT. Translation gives CASMRAGGSNQPQHF.

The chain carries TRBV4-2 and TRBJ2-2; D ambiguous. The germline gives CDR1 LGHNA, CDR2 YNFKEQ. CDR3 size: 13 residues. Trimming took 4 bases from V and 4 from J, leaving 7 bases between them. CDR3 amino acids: CASSPVITGELFF. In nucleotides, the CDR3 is TGTGCCAGCAGCCCGGTTATCACCGGGGAGCTGTTTTTT.

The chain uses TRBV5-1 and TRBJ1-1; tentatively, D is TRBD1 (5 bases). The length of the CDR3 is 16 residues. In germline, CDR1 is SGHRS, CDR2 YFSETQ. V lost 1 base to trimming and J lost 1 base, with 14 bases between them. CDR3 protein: CASSLNQGRENTEAFF. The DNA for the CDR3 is TGCGCCAGCAGCTTGAATCAGGGTAGAGAGAACACTGAAGCTTTCTTT.

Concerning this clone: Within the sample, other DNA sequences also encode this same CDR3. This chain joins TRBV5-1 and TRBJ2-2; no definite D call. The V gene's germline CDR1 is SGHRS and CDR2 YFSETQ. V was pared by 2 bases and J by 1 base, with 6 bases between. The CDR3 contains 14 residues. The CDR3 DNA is TGCGCCAGCAGCTTAGGTCTGAACACCGGGGAGCTGTTTTTT. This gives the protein CASSLGLNTGELFF.

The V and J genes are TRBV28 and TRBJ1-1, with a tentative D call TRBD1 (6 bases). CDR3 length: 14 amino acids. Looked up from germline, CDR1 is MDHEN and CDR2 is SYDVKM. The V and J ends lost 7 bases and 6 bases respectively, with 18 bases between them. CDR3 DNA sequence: TGTGCCAGCACTAACCACGGGGGGGCCCCTGAAGCTTTCTTT. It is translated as CASTNHGGAPEAFF.

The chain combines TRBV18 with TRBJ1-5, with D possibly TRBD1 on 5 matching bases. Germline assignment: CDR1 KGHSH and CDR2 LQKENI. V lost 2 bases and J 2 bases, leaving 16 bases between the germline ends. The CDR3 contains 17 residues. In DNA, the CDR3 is TGTGCCAGCTCACCAACAGGACCCAACGCGGGCAATCAGCCCCAGCATTTT. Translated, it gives CASSPTGPNAGNQPQHF.

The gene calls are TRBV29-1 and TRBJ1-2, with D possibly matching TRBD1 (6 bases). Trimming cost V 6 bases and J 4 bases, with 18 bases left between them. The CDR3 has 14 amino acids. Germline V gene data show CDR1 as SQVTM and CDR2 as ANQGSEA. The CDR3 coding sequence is TGCAGCGTCGGTTCCACGGACAGCCTCTATGGCTACACCTTC. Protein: CSVGSTDSLYGYTF.

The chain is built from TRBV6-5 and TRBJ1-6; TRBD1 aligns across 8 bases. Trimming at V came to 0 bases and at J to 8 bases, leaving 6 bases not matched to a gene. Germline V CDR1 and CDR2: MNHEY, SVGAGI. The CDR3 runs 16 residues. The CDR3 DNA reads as TGTGCCAGCAGTTACTCGCACAGGGGGGAGGATTCACCCCTCCACTTT. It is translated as CASSYSHRGEDSPLHF.

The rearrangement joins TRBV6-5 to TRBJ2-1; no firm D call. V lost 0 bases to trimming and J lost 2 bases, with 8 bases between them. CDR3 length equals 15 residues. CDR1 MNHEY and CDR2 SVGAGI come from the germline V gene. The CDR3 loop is CASSYSGNPYNEQFF. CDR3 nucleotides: TGTGCCAGCAGTTACTCCGGTAACCCCTACAATGAGCAGTTCTTC.

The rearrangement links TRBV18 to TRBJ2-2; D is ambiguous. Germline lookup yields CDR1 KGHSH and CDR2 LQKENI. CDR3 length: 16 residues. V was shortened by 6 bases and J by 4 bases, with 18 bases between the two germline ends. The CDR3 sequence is CASSPPTSPVTGELFF. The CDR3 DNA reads TGTGCCAGCTCGCCCCCGACAAGTCCGGTCACCGGGGAGCTGTTTTTT.

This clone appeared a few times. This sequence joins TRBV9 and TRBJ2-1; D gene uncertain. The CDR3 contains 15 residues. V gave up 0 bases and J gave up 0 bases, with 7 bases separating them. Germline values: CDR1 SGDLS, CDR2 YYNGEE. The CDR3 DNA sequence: TGTGCCAGCAGCGTAGATGCCGACTCCTACAATGAGCAGTTCTTC. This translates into CASSVDADSYNEQFF.

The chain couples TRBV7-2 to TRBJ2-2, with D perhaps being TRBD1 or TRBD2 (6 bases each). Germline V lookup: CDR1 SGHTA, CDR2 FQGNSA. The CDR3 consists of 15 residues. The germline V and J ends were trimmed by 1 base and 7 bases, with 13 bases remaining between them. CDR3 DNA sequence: TGTGCCAGCAGCTTAGGTGTACAGGGAGGCGGGGAGCTGTTTTTT. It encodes CASSLGVQGGGELFF.

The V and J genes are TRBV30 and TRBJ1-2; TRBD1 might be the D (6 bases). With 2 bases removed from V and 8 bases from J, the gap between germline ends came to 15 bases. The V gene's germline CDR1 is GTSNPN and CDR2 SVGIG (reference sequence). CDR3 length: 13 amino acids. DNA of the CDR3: TGTGCCTGGAGTTCTTCAGGGGTCCGCGGCTACACCTTC. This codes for CAWSSSGVRGYTF. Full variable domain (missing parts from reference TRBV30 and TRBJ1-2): SQTIHQWPATLVQPVGSPLSLECTVEGTSNPNLYWYRQAAGRGLQLLFYSVGIGQISSEVPQNLSASRPQDRQFILSSKKLLLSDSGFYLCAWSSSGVRGYTFGSGTRLTVV.

CDR3 amino acids: CASSEARLGLNEQFF. CDR3 nucleotides: TGTGCCAGCAGTGAAGCGCGGTTGGGCCTCAATGAGCAGTTCTTC. V and J are TRBV2 and TRBJ2-1; D unresolved. Germline assignment: CDR1 SNHLY and CDR2 FYNNEI. V was pared by 0 bases and J by 6 bases, with 12 bases between. The CDR3 sequence is 15 residues long. Filled out from reference TRBV2 and TRBJ2-1, the complete variable domain reads EPEVTQTPSHQVTQMGQEVILRCVPISNHLYFYWYRQILGQKVEFLVSFYNNEISEKSEIFDDQFSVERPDGSNFTLKIRSTKLEDSAMYFCASSEARLGLNEQFFGPGTRLTVL.

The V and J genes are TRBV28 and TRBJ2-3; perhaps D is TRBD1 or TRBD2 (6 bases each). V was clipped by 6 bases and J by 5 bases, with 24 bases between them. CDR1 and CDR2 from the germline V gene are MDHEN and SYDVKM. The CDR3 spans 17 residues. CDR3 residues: CASRNERLGGTQDTQYF. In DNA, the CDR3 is TGTGCCAGCAGAAACGAACGGCTAGGGGGGACACAAGATACGCAGTATTTT. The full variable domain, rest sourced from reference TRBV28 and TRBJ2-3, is DVKVTQSSRYLVKRTGEKVFLECVQDMDHENMFWYRQDPGLGLRLIYFSYDVKMKEKGDIPEGYSVSREKKERFSLILESASTNQTSMYLCASRNERLGGTQDTQYFGPGTRLTVL.

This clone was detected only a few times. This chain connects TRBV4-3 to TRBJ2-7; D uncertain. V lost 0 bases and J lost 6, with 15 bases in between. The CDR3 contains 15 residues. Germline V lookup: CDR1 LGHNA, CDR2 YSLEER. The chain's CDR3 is CASSQDWARASEQYF. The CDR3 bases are TGCGCCAGCAGCCAAGATTGGGCCCGGGCTAGCGAGCAGTACTTC.

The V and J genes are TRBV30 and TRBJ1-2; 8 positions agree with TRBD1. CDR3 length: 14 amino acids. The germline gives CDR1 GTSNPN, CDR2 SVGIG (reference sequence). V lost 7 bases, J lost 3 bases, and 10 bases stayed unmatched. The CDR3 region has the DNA TGTGCCTCCCTACAGGACAGGGTTTACTATGGCTACACCTTC. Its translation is CASLQDRVYYGYTF. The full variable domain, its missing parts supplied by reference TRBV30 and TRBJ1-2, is SQTIHQWPATLVQPVGSPLSLECTVEGTSNPNLYWYRQAAGRGLQLLFYSVGIGQISSEVPQNLSASRPQDRQFILSSKKLLLSDSGFYLCASLQDRVYYGYTFGSGTRLTVV.

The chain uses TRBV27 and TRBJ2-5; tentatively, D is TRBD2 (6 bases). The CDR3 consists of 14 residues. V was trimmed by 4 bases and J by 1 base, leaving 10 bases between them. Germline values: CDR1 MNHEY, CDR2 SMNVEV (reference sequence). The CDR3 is CASSSTRGQETQYF. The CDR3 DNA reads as TGTGCCAGCAGTTCGACTAGGGGCCAAGAGACCCAGTACTTC.

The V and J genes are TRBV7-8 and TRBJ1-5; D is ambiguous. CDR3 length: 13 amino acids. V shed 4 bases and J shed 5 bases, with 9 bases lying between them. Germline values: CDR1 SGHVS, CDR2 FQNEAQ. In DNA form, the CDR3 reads TGTGCCAGCAGCTCCCAGGCGGATCAGCCCCAGCATTTT. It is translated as CASSSQADQPQHF.